Below, 27 T cell receptor beta chains from the same sample are listed, as sequenced in a study of cytomegalovirus exposure and HLA in healthy donors. A multiplex PCR was run with 60 Vbeta primers and 13 Jbeta primers. Sequenced by immunoSEQ multiplex PCR; TCRdb stores in-frame clones only, minus some. The data contain 90,000 to 110,000 clones, just under 80% of them singletons. Sequencing was done on a sample of PBMCs. Receptor source: a man aged 25 to 40 in good health and CMV-seronegative.

This clone was seen only a few times. V is TRBV4-1 and J is TRBJ2-3, with 12 bases that match TRBD2. Germline V gene data show CDR1 as MGHRA and CDR2 as YSYEKL. The junction had 10 bases not matched to a gene; V was cut back by 3 bases and J by 0 bases. This CDR3 spans 19 amino acids. The CDR3, as DNA: TGCGCCAGCAGCCAGCAACTAGCGGGAGGAACTTCTAGCACAGATACGCAGTATTTT. This translates into CASSQQLAGGTSSTDTQYF.

This sequence joins TRBV6-5 and TRBJ1-3; D remains unclear. This CDR3 has 11 residues. CDR1 MNHEY and CDR2 SVGAGI come from the germline V gene. Trimming stripped 8 bases from V and 0 bases from J, with 2 bases between. The CDR3 nucleotides are TGTGCCAGCCTCTCTGGAAACACCATATATTTT. This gives the protein CASLSGNTIYF.

The DNA of the CDR3 is TGCAGCGGTTCCGGACGGGACAGAAACACCATATATTTT. Translated: CSGSGRDRNTIYF. The rearrangement uses TRBV29-1 and TRBJ1-3, with D possibly being TRBD1 (6 bases). This CDR3 comprises 13 residues. Germline CDR1 and CDR2: SQVTM and ANQGSEA. V lost 7 bases and J 5 bases, leaving 15 bases between the germline ends. The whole variable domain, remainder taken from reference TRBV29-1 and TRBJ1-3, is SAVISQKPSRDICQRGTSLTIQCQVDSQVTMMFWYRQQPGQSLTLIATANQGSEATYESGFVIDKFPISRPNLTFSTLTVSNMSPEDSSIYLCSGSGRDRNTIYFGEGSWLTVV.

The V call is TRBV9, the J call TRBJ1-1, with a possible D match to TRBD1 (5 bases). With 5 bases removed from V and 9 bases from J, the gap between germline ends came to 17 bases. The CDR3 covers 13 residues. The germline CDR1 and CDR2 sequences are SGDLS and YYNGEE. The CDR3 DNA follows: TGTGCCAGCAGGAGCCTCAGGGATGGGAAAGCTTTCTTT. Translating it yields CASRSLRDGKAFF.

This rearrangement joins TRBV15 to TRBJ1-5, with D unclear. The V end was cut by 0 bases, the J end by 6 bases, with 6 bases between. CDR3 length: 13 residues. Germline V gene lookup returns CDR1 LNHNV and CDR2 YYDKDF (reference sequence). Here the CDR3 reads CATSRDLSQPQHF. CDR3 DNA sequence: TGTGCCACCAGCAGAGATCTTAGTCAGCCCCAGCATTTT. The entire variable domain, with the rest obtained from reference TRBV15 and TRBJ1-5, is as follows: DAMVIQNPRYQVTQFGKPVTLSCSQTLNHNVMYWYQQKSSQAPKLLFHYYDKDFNNEADTPDNFQSRRPNTSFCFLDIRSPGLGDTAMYLCATSRDLSQPQHFGDGTRLSIL.

The J gene is TRBJ2-7, the V gene TRBV9; no firm D call. CDR1 and CDR2 from the germline V gene are SGDLS and YYNGEE. The CDR3 extends over 15 amino acids. V was shortened by 4 bases and J by 3 bases, with 17 bases between the two germline ends. This chain's CDR3 is CASSPSTASVYEQYF. The CDR3 DNA is TGTGCCAGCAGCCCCTCCACAGCCTCCGTCTACGAGCAGTACTTC.

The chain recombines TRBV9 with TRBJ1-1; the D is unclear. The CDR3 runs 13 residues. From germline, CDR1 is SGDLS and CDR2 YYNGEE. Trimming cost V 0 bases and J 1 base, with 4 bases left between them. The CDR3 region has the DNA TGTGCCAGCAGCGTAGTCTCGAACACTGAAGCTTTCTTT. Amino acid sequence: CASSVVSNTEAFF.

The chain's CDR3 is CASSQEFIANNEQFF. Here the CDR3 DNA reads TGCGCCAGCAGCCAAGAATTTATCGCTAACAATGAGCAGTTCTTC. The rearrangement uses TRBV4-3 and TRBJ2-1, with D uncertain. CDR1 and CDR2 (germline): LGHNA, YSLEER. This CDR3 contains 15 residues. V lost 0 bases, J lost 5 bases, and 11 bases lay in between.

The V and J genes are TRBV7-6 and TRBJ2-1, with a possible D match to TRBD1 (5 bases). V was shortened by 2 bases and J by 8 bases, with 16 bases between the two germline ends. The germline gives CDR1 SGHVS, CDR2 FNYEAQ. This CDR3 is 15 amino acids long. CDR3 bases: TGTGCCAGCAGCTTATACCCAGCCAGGGTCGATGAGCAGTTCTTC. Translated: CASSLYPARVDEQFF.

This clone has only one observation. The chain links TRBV7-2 to TRBJ1-1; TRBD1 agrees at 9 bases. Germline CDR1 is SGHTA and CDR2 is FQGNSA. The CDR3 runs 13 residues. The trim removed 5 bases at V and 11 bases at J, leaving 9 bases unmatched. This CDR3 reads CASSRPGQGTAFF. In DNA, the CDR3 is TGTGCCAGCAGCAGACCGGGACAGGGCACTGCTTTCTTT.

This chain joins TRBV6-6 and TRBJ2-7; 7 bases agree with TRBD1. After removal of 5 bases from V and 2 bases from J, the junction contained 12 bases not matched to a gene. The CDR3 has 16 residues. Germline CDR1 and CDR2: MNHNY and SVGAGI (reference sequence). CDR3 residues: CASSPPPGQTTYEQYF. The CDR3, as DNA: TGTGCCAGCAGTCCCCCCCCGGGACAGACTACCTACGAGCAGTACTTC.

CDR3 residues: CASMVARADTQYF. CDR3 in DNA: TGTGCCAGCATGGTAGCGAGGGCAGATACGCAGTATTTT. V is TRBV2 and J is TRBJ2-3; perhaps TRBD2 as D (5 bases). The CDR3 length is 13 residues. Germline CDR1 is SNHLY and CDR2 is FYNNEI. The V and J ends lost 7 bases and 4 bases respectively, with 12 bases between them.

The chain is built from TRBV5-6 and TRBJ1-2, with TRBD1 matching 7 bases. The CDR3 has 15 residues. The ends lost 2 bases at V and 5 bases at J; junction bases unmatched: 9. Germline CDR1 reads SGHDT; CDR2 reads YYEEEE. The CDR3, as DNA: TGTGCCAGCAGCTTACCGGGACAGCCGAAGTATGGCTACACCTTC. Amino acid sequence: CASSLPGQPKYGYTF.

This chain links TRBV6-6 with TRBJ2-7; 9 positions match TRBD2. J lost 7 bases, V lost 6 bases, and 10 bases had no gene match. The V gene's germline CDR1 is MNHNY and CDR2 SVGAGI (reference sequence). This CDR3 spans 14 amino acids. The CDR3 bases are TGTGCCAGCAGCCAAATAGCGGGAGTGGGGGAGCAGTACTTC. This encodes CASSQIAGVGEQYF.

A single count supports this clone. The chain has TRBV29-1 and TRBJ1-1; TRBD1 matches 7 bases. V shed 3 bases, J shed 8 bases, and the junction held 12 bases outside the gene matches. There are 14 residues in the CDR3. Per germline, CDR1 SQVTM and CDR2 ANQGSEA. The DNA for the CDR3 is TGCAGCGTTGACCAGACAGGATGGGGACAGGAAGCTTTCTTT. It specifies CSVDQTGWGQEAFF.

The chain carries TRBV4-3 and TRBJ1-2, with D possibly being TRBD1 (5 bases). Germline assignment: CDR1 LGHNA and CDR2 YSLEER. CDR3 length: 13 amino acids. V shed 0 bases and J shed 4 bases, with 6 bases lying between them. The CDR3 DNA follows: TGCGCCAGCAGCCAAGAGGGGCTCTATGGCTACACCTTC. The encoded protein is CASSQEGLYGYTF.

The rearrangement links TRBV28 to TRBJ2-2; 7 nucleotides line up with TRBD1. Germline CDR1 MDHEN, CDR2 SYDVKM. Unmatched junction bases numbered 3, after V lost 2 bases and J lost 0 bases. The CDR3 totals 16 residues. The CDR3 DNA reads TGTGCCAGCAGTTTAGGGACAGCCTCGAACACCGGGGAGCTGTTTTTT. Translated: CASSLGTASNTGELFF.

This rearrangement joins TRBV29-1 to TRBJ2-1; TRBD1 matches 8 bases. Germline V CDR1 and CDR2: SQVTM, ANQGSEA. This CDR3 is 18 amino acids long. Trimming removed 0 bases from V and 5 bases from J; junction bases left unmatched: 15. CDR3 sequence: CSVEDPFRGTGLDNEQFF. The CDR3, as DNA: TGCAGCGTTGAAGATCCCTTCCGGGGGACAGGTCTGGACAATGAGCAGTTCTTC.

V is TRBV30 and J is TRBJ2-2; 12 bases fit TRBD2. Looked up from germline, CDR1 is GTSNPN and CDR2 is SVGIG (reference sequence). Trimming at V came to 0 bases and at J to 4 bases, leaving 9 bases not matched to a gene. CDR3 length: 18 amino acids. The CDR3 is CAWSVPSGRAGGTGELFF. DNA of the CDR3: TGTGCCTGGAGTGTACCTAGCGGGAGGGCCGGAGGCACCGGGGAGCTGTTTTTT.

The chain employs TRBV11-3 and TRBJ2-1, with TRBD2 as a possible D gene (5 bases). Per the germline V gene, CDR1 is SGHNT and CDR2 is YENEEA. The CDR3 is 13 amino acids. Trimming left V 9 bases short and J 0 bases short, with 9 bases between. CDR3 DNA sequence: TGTGCCAGTAGCGAGAGCTCCTACAATGAGCAGTTCTTC. Its translation: CASSESSYNEQFF.

This clone was seen a single time. Other nucleotide sequences from this sample produce the same CDR3. This chain connects TRBV5-6 to TRBJ1-1; 7 bases match TRBD1. The germline CDR1 and CDR2 sequences are SGHDT and YYEEEE. The CDR3 totals 12 residues. V lost 4 bases, J lost 9 bases, and 6 bases stayed unmatched. CDR3 sequence: CASSQDRFKAFF. CDR3 nucleotide sequence: TGTGCCAGCAGCCAGGACAGGTTCAAAGCTTTCTTT. The full variable domain, in which reference TRBV5-6 and TRBJ1-1 provide the parts outside the CDR3, is DAGVTQSPTHLIKTRGQQVTLRCSPKSGHDTVSWYQQALGQGPQFIFQYYEEEERQRGNFPDRFSGHQFPNYSSELNVNALLLGDSALYLCASSQDRFKAFFGQGTRLTVV.

The V and J genes are TRBV18 and TRBJ2-2; D uncertain. The germline CDR1 and CDR2 sequences are KGHSH and LQKENI. The V end lost 1 base, the J end lost 1 base, and 7 bases lay between the germline ends. The CDR3 sequence is 15 residues long. CDR3 sequence (DNA): TGTGCCAGCTCACCACGAGTCGAGAACACCGGGGAGCTGTTTTTT. Translated, it gives CASSPRVENTGELFF.

The gene calls are TRBV5-1 and TRBJ1-2; D gene ambiguous. Germline lookup yields CDR1 SGHRS and CDR2 YFSETQ. The ends were cut back, 3 bases at V and 11 bases at J, with 26 bases in the middle. The CDR3 has 16 amino acids. CDR3 in amino acids: CASSSGDPLLSWRYTF. DNA for the CDR3: TGCGCCAGCAGCTCGGGAGACCCCCTCCTTAGTTGGAGATACACCTTC.

The V gene is TRBV15, the J gene TRBJ2-1, with 10 bases that match TRBD1. The CDR3 loop spans 17 amino acids. From germline, CDR1 is LNHNV and CDR2 YYDKDF (reference sequence). The V gene end was trimmed by 6 bases and the J gene end by 7 bases; junction bases not matched to a gene: 15. CDR3 sequence: CATSSMLGQGRLNEQFF. CDR3 DNA: TGTGCCACCAGTAGTATGCTGGGACAGGGGCGTTTGAATGAGCAGTTCTTC.

The V gene is TRBV4-1, the J gene TRBJ1-2, with 9 bases lining up with TRBD1. V lost 1 base and J lost 8; bases outside the gene matches: 11. Germline V CDR1 and CDR2: MGHRA, YSYEKL. This CDR3 has 16 amino acids. CDR3 amino acids: CASSQGTTGGSWGYTF. In DNA form, the CDR3 reads TGCGCCAGCAGCCAAGGGACTACAGGGGGCAGTTGGGGCTACACCTTC.

The CDR3 region has the DNA TGTGCCAGCAGTACAGGGAGGGCCACTGAAGCTTTCTTT. Its translation is CASSTGRATEAFF. The rearrangement uses TRBV6-5 and TRBJ1-1, with D maybe TRBD1 (6 bases). Germline V gene lookup returns CDR1 MNHEY and CDR2 SVGAGI. Trimming removed 5 bases at V and 4 bases at J, with 11 bases between. The CDR3 runs to 13 residues.

This clone came up once. V is TRBV2 and J is TRBJ1-4, with TRBD1 identical over 7 bases. CDR3 length: 15 amino acids. Germline loops: CDR1 SNHLY, CDR2 FYNNEI. The junction had 7 bases not matched to a gene; V was cut back by 5 bases and J by 4 bases. CDR3 in DNA: TGTGCCAGCAGTCGATTGACAGGGATTAATGAAAAACTGTTTTTT. As protein: CASSRLTGINEKLFF.